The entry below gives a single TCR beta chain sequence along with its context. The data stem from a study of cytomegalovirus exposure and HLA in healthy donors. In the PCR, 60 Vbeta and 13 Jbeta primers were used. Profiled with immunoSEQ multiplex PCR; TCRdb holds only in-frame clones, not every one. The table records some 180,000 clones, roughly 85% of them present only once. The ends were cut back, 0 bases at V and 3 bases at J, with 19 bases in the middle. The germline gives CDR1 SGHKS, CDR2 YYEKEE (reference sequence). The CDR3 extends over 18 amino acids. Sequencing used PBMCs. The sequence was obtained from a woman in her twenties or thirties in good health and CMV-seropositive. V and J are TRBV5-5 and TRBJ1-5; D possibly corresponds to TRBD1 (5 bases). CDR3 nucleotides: TGTGCCAGCAGCTTGGGCATAGGCGCAGGGAGGGACAATCAGCCCCAGCATTTT. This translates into CASSLGIGAGRDNQPQHF.